Below are 26 T cell receptor beta chains sequenced from a single sample in a study of blood T cells in healthy people across ages. The second PCR ran roughly 7 to 12 cycles with a sample-barcoded 5' primer and J-beta primers. Each CDR3 protein is one row after TCRdb ran MiXCR on the 5' RACE reads. The data hold under 2 million distinct CDR3 sequences, with 30% to 35% observed a single time. The sample consisted of blood. The source of these receptors is a woman aged 25 to 39 in good health.

This chain joins TRBV20-1 and TRBJ1-6, with 8 bases that match TRBD1. The CDR3 spans 15 residues. After removal of 2 bases from V and 9 bases from J, the junction contained 9 bases not matched to a gene. Germline V gene data show CDR1 as DFQATT and CDR2 as SNEGSKA (reference sequence). The CDR3 sequence is CSARIPGQGRSPLHF. In nucleotides, the CDR3 is TGCAGTGCTAGAATACCAGGACAGGGTCGTTCACCCCTCCACTTT.

This clonotype was seen only a few times. This chain connects TRBV2 to TRBJ1-1, with 10 bases identical to TRBD1. The CDR3 runs to 14 residues. Unmatched junction bases numbered 6, after V lost 7 bases and J lost 4 bases. The germline CDR1 and CDR2 sequences are SNHLY and FYNNEI. In nucleotides, the CDR3 is TGTGCCAGCACGAGCGGACAGGGGGGCACTGAAGCTTTCTTT. It specifies CASTSGQGGTEAFF.

The V gene is TRBV7-2, the J gene TRBJ1-4; 8 bases map to TRBD1. Trimming cost V 4 bases and J 3 bases; bases outside gene matches: 4. CDR3 length equals 15 residues. Germline assignment: CDR1 SGHTA and CDR2 FQGNSA. The CDR3 nucleotides read TGTGCCAGCAGCTCGACAGGGGAGGCTAATGAAAAACTGTTTTTT. Protein sequence: CASSSTGEANEKLFF.

This clonotype was counted between two and nine times. The rearrangement uses TRBV5-1 and TRBJ2-3, with D tentatively TRBD1 (6 bases). CDR1 is SGHRS and CDR2 is YFSETQ in the germline V gene. The V end lost 6 bases, the J end lost 2 bases, and 16 bases lay between the germline ends. The CDR3 loop spans 15 amino acids. CDR3 in amino acids: CASTVKGDLTDTQYF. In DNA, the CDR3 is TGCGCCAGCACCGTTAAGGGGGATCTCACAGATACGCAGTATTTT.

On this clonotype itself: A much larger clone lies a single base off, so this may be a read error. In DNA, the CDR3 is TGTGCCAGCAGCTTGTCGGACAGGGAGCTCTACGAGCAGTACTTC. Translating it yields CASSLSDRELYEQYF. The genes are TRBV13 and TRBJ2-7, with TRBD1 matching 8 bases. The CDR3 runs to 15 residues. The ends lost 3 bases at V and 3 bases at J; junction bases unmatched: 7. Germline lookup yields CDR1 PRHDT and CDR2 FYEKMQ (reference sequence).

This clonotype appeared a few times. The chain is built from TRBV20-1 and TRBJ2-5; weak D call: TRBD1 (6 bases). Trimming took 2 bases from V and 4 from J, leaving 11 bases between them. Per germline, CDR1 DFQATT and CDR2 SNEGSKA (reference sequence). The CDR3 runs to 13 residues. CDR3 sequence (DNA): TGCAGTGCTAGACCGGGACACCTAGAGACCCAGTACTTC. It translates to CSARPGHLETQYF.

V is TRBV7-2 and J is TRBJ1-2; no definite D call. Germline V gene data show CDR1 as SGHTA and CDR2 as FQGNSA. Trimming removed 1 base at V and 4 bases at J, with 10 bases between. The CDR3 consists of 14 residues. The CDR3, as DNA: TGTGCCAGCAGCTTAGTTGGGCAGACCTATGGCTACACCTTC. This translates into CASSLVGQTYGYTF.

This sequence joins TRBV7-9 and TRBJ2-5; TRBD2 matches 8 bases. Germline lookup yields CDR1 SEHNR and CDR2 FQNEAQ (reference sequence). The trim removed 2 bases at V and 0 bases at J, leaving 5 bases unmatched. This CDR3 has 16 amino acids. Here the CDR3 DNA reads TGTGCCAGCAGCTTATCTCCTAGCGGGCACCAAGAGACCCAGTACTTC. It encodes CASSLSPSGHQETQYF.

This chain connects TRBV12-3 or TRBV12-4 to TRBJ1-4; D gene ambiguous. V shed 6 bases and J shed 4 bases, with 12 bases lying between them. This CDR3 region has 14 residues. The CDR3 nucleotides are TGTGCCAGCAGGCGGGCGCTCGATAATGAAAAACTGTTTTTT. Protein product: CASRRALDNEKLFF.

This rearrangement joins TRBV10-3 to TRBJ1-6; no clear D. V was cut by 0 bases and J by 8 bases, with 8 bases left in between. The CDR3 contains 14 residues. CDR1 and CDR2 from the germline V gene are ENHRY and SYGVKD. For the CDR3, the DNA is TGTGCCATCAGTGAGTCGCCCCGTGATTCACCCCTCCACTTT. Its protein is CAISESPRDSPLHF.

This clonotype has just a few counts. V usage is TRBV9 and J usage is TRBJ2-1; the match to TRBD2 covers 11 bases. The CDR3 is 16 residues long. V was pared by 4 bases and J by 9 bases, with 12 bases of the junction left unmatched. The V gene's germline CDR1 is SGDLS and CDR2 YYNGEE. CDR3 bases: TGTGCCAGCAGCATAACTAGCGGGGGCCCGCGGGGTGAGCAGTTCTTC. It codes for CASSITSGGPRGEQFF. Combining the CDR3 with reference TRBV9 and TRBJ2-1 gives the whole variable domain DSGVTQTPKHLITATGQRVTLRCSPRSGDLSVYWYQQSLDQGLQFLIQYYNGEERAKGNILERFSAQQFPDLHSELNLSSLELGDSALYFCASSITSGGPRGEQFFGPGTRLTVL.

The rearrangement uses TRBV7-9 and TRBJ2-7; D gene ambiguous. The CDR3 is 14 residues long. Trimming left V 0 bases short and J 7 bases short, with 13 bases between. The germline CDR1 and CDR2 sequences are SEHNR and FQNEAQ (reference sequence). The CDR3 DNA sequence: TGTGCCAGCAGCTTAGCGTGGAAAGGGTGGGAGCAGTACTTC. Encoded protein: CASSLAWKGWEQYF.

The rearrangement links TRBV7-9 to TRBJ2-2; the D is unclear. Germline assignment: CDR1 SEHNR and CDR2 FQNEAQ (reference sequence). Trimming left V 11 bases short and J 5 bases short, with 9 bases between. CDR3 length: 11 residues. The CDR3: CAPTDTGELFF. The CDR3 DNA sequence: TGTGCCCCTACCGATACCGGGGAGCTGTTTTTT.

This clonotype has only a few counts. The V call is TRBV7-9, the J call TRBJ2-7; either TRBD1 or TRBD2 may fit D (5 bases each). Germline assignment: CDR1 SEHNR and CDR2 FQNEAQ (reference sequence). The CDR3 covers 15 residues. V was trimmed by 5 bases and J by 2 bases, leaving 16 bases between them. CDR3 sequence: CASSNSGRKPYEQYF. CDR3 DNA: TGTGCCAGCAGCAACTCGGGACGGAAGCCCTACGAGCAGTACTTC.

V and J are TRBV12-3 or TRBV12-4 and TRBJ2-5, with 8 positions matching TRBD2. The CDR3 is 16 amino acids. V trimming: 2 bases; J trimming: 0 bases; junction bases outside the gene matches: 5. The CDR3 loop is CASSLKPSGYQETQYF. The CDR3 DNA reads TGTGCCAGCAGTTTAAAGCCTAGCGGGTACCAAGAGACCCAGTACTTC.

The V gene is TRBV11-2, the J gene TRBJ2-7; D may be TRBD2 (6 bases). Trimming stripped 4 bases from V and 1 base from J, with 11 bases between. The CDR3 sequence is 14 residues long. CDR1 is SGHAT, CDR2 FQNNGV, per germline. CDR3 amino acids: CASSSAGFSYEQYF. CDR3 DNA sequence: TGTGCCAGCAGCTCCGCGGGATTTTCCTACGAGCAGTACTTC.

This clonotype has just a few counts. This rearrangement joins TRBV5-6 to TRBJ1-2; 8 positions agree with TRBD1. With V trimmed by 6 bases and J by 5 bases, 6 bases remained unmatched. Germline V gene lookup returns CDR1 SGHDT and CDR2 YYEEEE. This CDR3 contains 13 residues. The CDR3 loop reads CASKTGDGYGYTF. The CDR3 nucleotides are TGTGCCAGCAAGACAGGGGATGGGTATGGCTACACCTTC. Full variable domain (outside the CDR3, taken from reference TRBV5-6 and TRBJ1-2): DAGVTQSPTHLIKTRGQQVTLRCSPKSGHDTVSWYQQALGQGPQFIFQYYEEEERQRGNFPDRFSGHQFPNYSSELNVNALLLGDSALYLCASKTGDGYGYTFGSGTRLTVV.

This chain links TRBV9 with TRBJ2-3; 9 bases align to TRBD2. The V gene's germline CDR1 is SGDLS and CDR2 YYNGEE. CDR3 length: 16 residues. V shed 4 bases, J shed 3 bases, and the junction held 9 bases outside the gene matches. Here the CDR3 DNA reads TGTGCCAGCAGCCTATCCCTGAGCGGGGGGACAGATACGCAGTATTTT. Amino acid sequence: CASSLSLSGGTDTQYF.

J is TRBJ1-1 and V is TRBV5-1, with TRBD1 matching 8 bases. The CDR3 is made up of 18 amino acids. The V gene's germline CDR1 is SGHRS and CDR2 YFSETQ. V was clipped by 4 bases and J by 0 bases; unmatched bases: 14. CDR3 bases: TGCGCCAGCAGCCCTAGGACAGGGCGCGGGGTTATGAACACTGAAGCTTTCTTT. This codes for CASSPRTGRGVMNTEAFF. The full variable domain, its missing parts supplied by reference TRBV5-1 and TRBJ1-1, is KAGVTQTPRYLIKTRGQQVTLSCSPISGHRSVSWYQQTPGQGLQFLFEYFSETQRNKGNFPGRFSGRQFSNSRSEMNVSTLELGDSALYLCASSPRTGRGVMNTEAFFGQGTRLTVV.

The CDR3: CASSPGGLAPTDTQYF. CDR3 coding DNA: TGTGCCAGCTCACCAGGGGGACTAGCTCCCACAGATACGCAGTATTTT. This chain links TRBV18 with TRBJ2-3, with 9 bases lining up with TRBD2. Unmatched junction bases numbered 5, after V lost 2 bases and J lost 2 bases. This CDR3 has 16 amino acids. The germline V gene has CDR1 KGHSH and CDR2 LQKENI.

V is TRBV20-1 and J is TRBJ2-3; the match to TRBD2 covers 8 bases. Germline values: CDR1 DFQATT, CDR2 SNEGSKA (reference sequence). The CDR3 totals 12 residues. V lost 5 bases, J lost 4 bases, and 2 bases stayed unmatched. This CDR3 is CSAGTSSDTQYF. CDR3 DNA sequence: TGCAGTGCTGGGACTAGTTCAGATACGCAGTATTTT.

As regards this clonotype: A much larger clone differs by one base, so this may be a read error. CDR3 residues: CASSLTGRFDIEAFF. DNA of the CDR3: TGTGCCAGCAGCCTGACAGGGAGGTTCGACATTGAAGCTTTCTTT. The V and J genes are TRBV7-9 and TRBJ1-1, with 7 bases aligning to TRBD1. This CDR3 is built from 15 residues. The V and J ends lost 5 bases and 7 bases, in that order; junction bases with no gene match: 13. Looked up from germline, CDR1 is SEHNR and CDR2 is FQNEAQ (reference sequence).

The J gene is TRBJ2-5, the V gene TRBV24-1; no clear D gene. The J call may be mistaken, given a closer DNA end match to TRBJ2-7. This CDR3 contains 11 residues. The germline CDR1 and CDR2 sequences are KGHDR and SFDVKD. The CDR3 nucleotides read TGTGCCACCAGGGTCCGCTCCGAGCAGTACTTC. Its protein product is CATRVRSEQYF.

This chain uses TRBV12-3 or TRBV12-4 with TRBJ1-5, with D unclear. V shed 8 bases and J shed 0 bases, with 14 bases lying between them. This CDR3 spans 15 amino acids. CDR3: CASGRETHSNQPQHF. The CDR3 nucleotides are TGTGCCAGCGGTCGGGAAACCCATAGCAATCAGCCCCAGCATTTT.

This clonotype was detected only once. One end of the junction is discordant with germline, which a read error may explain. CDR3 DNA: TGTGCCAGCAGCCAATTCGAAGACATGACAGATACGAAGTATTTT. Translation: CASSQFEDMTDTKYF. This chain links TRBV14 with TRBJ2-3, with D possibly being TRBD1 (5 bases). Germline CDR1 SGHDN, CDR2 FVKESK. There are 15 residues in the CDR3.

This clonotype showed up just a few times. The V and J genes are TRBV27 and TRBJ2-3, with a weak D call TRBD1 (8 bases). V lost 9 bases to trimming and J lost 3 bases, with 16 bases between them. From germline, CDR1 is MNHEY and CDR2 SMNVEV (reference sequence). This CDR3 spans 14 amino acids. Here the CDR3 reads CASQYRGGTDTQYF. The CDR3 nucleotides read TGTGCCAGTCAGTACAGGGGGGGGACAGATACGCAGTATTTT.